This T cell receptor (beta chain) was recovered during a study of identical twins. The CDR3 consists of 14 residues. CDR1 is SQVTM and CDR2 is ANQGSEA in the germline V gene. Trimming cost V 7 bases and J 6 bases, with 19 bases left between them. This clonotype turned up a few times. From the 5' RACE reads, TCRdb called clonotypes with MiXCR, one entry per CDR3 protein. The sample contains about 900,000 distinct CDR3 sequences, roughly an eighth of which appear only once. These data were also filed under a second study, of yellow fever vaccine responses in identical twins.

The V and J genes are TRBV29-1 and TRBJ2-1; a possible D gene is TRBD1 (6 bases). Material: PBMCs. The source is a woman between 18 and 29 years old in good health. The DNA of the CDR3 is TGCAGCGGAGGGACAACACAGTTCATCAATGAGCAGTTCTTC. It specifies CSGGTTQFINEQFF.